This T cell receptor beta chain was identified in a study of regulatory T cells in long-lasting Graves disease. The wider study: Persistence in Graves' disease denoted antithyroid drug use beyond 5 years alongside positive TSH receptor antibodies.

This clonotype was recorded at least ten times. Its antigen remains unidentified. The junction had 1 base not matched to a gene; V was cut back by 5 bases and J by 1 base. The CDR3 consists of 12 residues. CDR1 is SQVTM, CDR2 ANQGSEA, per germline. Time point: persistent/refractory GD, antithyroid drugs over 5 years with positive TRAb. Researchers made the TCR library from RNA that was extracted from PBMCs. Study-wide results and caveats: Few sampled subjects may have lowered accuracy. When disease was persistent, TRBV28, TRBJ1-2 and TRBJ2-5 were the favored segments.

Construction of TCR beta libraries relied on iRepertoire HTBI primers and on Arm-PCR targeting CDR3 regions. Using its own MiXCR run on the multiplex PCR reads, TCRdb lists one record per CDR3 protein. The sample holds 650,000 to 850,000 distinct CDR3 sequences, around 30% seen once. The source is a female donor with Graves disease. The sample consisted of peripheral blood mononuclear cells (PBMCs), taken when the disease was refractory, from a patient treated with antithyroid drugs. The chain combines TRBV29-1 with TRBJ2-7; TRBD1 matches at 8 bases. The CDR3 DNA is TGCAGCGTTCGGACAGGGTCCTACGAGCAGTACTTC. This sequence encodes CSVRTGSYEQYF.